These 3 T cell receptor beta chains originate from one sample sequenced in a study of molecular identifiers for immune sequencing clone quantification (dated by TCRdb to 2016 to 2019). Libraries came from PCR. The sequencer was a NextSeq 500. The public reads were quality trimmed at Q25 with fastp and then assembled into clones with MiXCR by TCRdb, keeping productive beta chains. Every CDR3 protein is listed once, alongside the most common genes and DNA of its rows. Counted in this sample were 40,000 to 65,000 distinct CDR3 sequences; roughly 38% of them appeared once. The ten most abundant clones make up 3% to 4% of the sample. The sample comprised naive CD8+ T cells from blood, with Jurkat cell RNA spiked in. The cell subset or site label corresponds to: FACS-sorted CD8+CD4-CCR7+CD45RA+ naive T cells. These receptors were collected from a human donor in good health. Some libraries in this study had Jurkat cell RNA spiked in.

As concerns this clonotype: A junction end diverges from the germline sequence, so it may reflect a read error. The gene calls are TRBV7-9 and TRBJ1-1, with 7 bases matching TRBD1. Germline lookup yields CDR1 SEHNR and CDR2 FQNEAQ (reference sequence). The CDR3 totals 15 residues. The CDR3 nucleotides read TGTGCCAGCAGCTTAGAGGAGGGGGGGACAGATCAAGCATTCTTT. It translates to CASSLEEGGTDQAFF. Drawing the rest from reference TRBV7-9 and TRBJ1-1, the complete variable domain is DTGVSQNPRHKITKRGQNVTFRCDPISEHNRLYWYRQTLGQGPEFLTYFQNEAQLEKSRLLSDRFSAERPKGSFSTLEIQRTEQGDSAMYLCASSLEEGGTDQAFFGQGTRLTVV.

The gene calls are TRBV7-3 and TRBJ2-1, with D unclear. The germline V gene has CDR1 SGHTA and CDR2 FQGTGA. V gave up 5 bases and J gave up 0 bases, with 11 bases separating them. The CDR3 consists of 15 residues. The CDR3 sequence is CASSAGSLSYNEQFF. The CDR3 DNA is TGTGCCAGCAGCGCCGGATCACTCTCCTACAATGAGCAGTTCTTC.

For this clonotype: A much larger clone differs from this one at a single base, so this may be a read error. The rearrangement joins TRBV6-2 or TRBV6-3 to TRBJ2-1; D gene uncertain. V was cut by 8 bases and J by 8 bases, with 19 bases left in between. Germline assignment: CDR1 MNHEY and CDR2 SVGEGT. The CDR3 is 14 amino acids. The CDR3: CASRPRPAVDEQFF. The CDR3 DNA sequence: TGTGCCAGCCGTCCGAGGCCCGCTGTCGATGAGCAGTTCTTC.